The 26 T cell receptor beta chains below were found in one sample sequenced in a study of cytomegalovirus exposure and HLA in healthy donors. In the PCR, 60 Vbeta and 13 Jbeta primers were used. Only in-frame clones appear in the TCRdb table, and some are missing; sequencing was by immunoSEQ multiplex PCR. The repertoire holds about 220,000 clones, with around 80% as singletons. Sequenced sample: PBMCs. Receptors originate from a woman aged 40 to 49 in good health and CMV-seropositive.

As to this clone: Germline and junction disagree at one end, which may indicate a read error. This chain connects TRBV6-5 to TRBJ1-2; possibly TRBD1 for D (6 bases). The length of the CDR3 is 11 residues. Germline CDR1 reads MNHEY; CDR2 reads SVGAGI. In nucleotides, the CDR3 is TGTACCAGCAGTCTTGGGGGGGCAGCTACCTTC. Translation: CTSSLGGAATF.

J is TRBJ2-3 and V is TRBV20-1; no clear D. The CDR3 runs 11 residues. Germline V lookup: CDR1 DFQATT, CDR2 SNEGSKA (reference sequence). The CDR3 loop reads CSQSGTDTQYF. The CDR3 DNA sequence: TGCAGCCAGTCTGGCACAGATACGCAGTATTTT.

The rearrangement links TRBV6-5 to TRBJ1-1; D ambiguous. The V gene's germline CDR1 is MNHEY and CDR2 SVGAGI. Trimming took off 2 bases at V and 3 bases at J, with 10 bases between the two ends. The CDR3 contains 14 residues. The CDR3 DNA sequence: TGTGCCAGCAGTTACGGAGCAGAGGACACTGAAGCTTTCTTT. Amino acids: CASSYGAEDTEAFF.

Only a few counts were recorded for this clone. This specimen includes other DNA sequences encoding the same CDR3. CDR3 coding DNA: TGTGCCAGCAGCTTAGACGGACAGATGAACACTGAAGCTTTCTTT. Translating gives CASSLDGQMNTEAFF. The rearrangement uses TRBV11-3 and TRBJ1-1; TRBD1 might be the D (6 bases). The CDR3 totals 15 residues. The V and J ends lost 0 bases and 0 bases respectively, with 8 bases between them. Germline CDR1 and CDR2: SGHNT and YENEEA.

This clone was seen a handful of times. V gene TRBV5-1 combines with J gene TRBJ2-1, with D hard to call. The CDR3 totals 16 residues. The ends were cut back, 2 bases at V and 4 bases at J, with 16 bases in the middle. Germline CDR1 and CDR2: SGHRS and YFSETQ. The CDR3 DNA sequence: TGCGCCAGCAGCTTCGCGAATGGTGCTGTTTACAATGAGCAGTTCTTC. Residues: CASSFANGAVYNEQFF.

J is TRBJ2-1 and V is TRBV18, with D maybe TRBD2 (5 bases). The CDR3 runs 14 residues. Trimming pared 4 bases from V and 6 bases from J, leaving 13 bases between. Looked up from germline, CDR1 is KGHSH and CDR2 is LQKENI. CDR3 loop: CASSRVEVGNEQFF. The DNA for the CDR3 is TGTGCCAGCTCACGAGTGGAGGTTGGCAATGAGCAGTTCTTC.

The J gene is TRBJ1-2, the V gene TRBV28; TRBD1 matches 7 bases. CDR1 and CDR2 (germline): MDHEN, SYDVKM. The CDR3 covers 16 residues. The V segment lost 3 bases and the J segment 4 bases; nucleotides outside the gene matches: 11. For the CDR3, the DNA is TGTGCCAGCAGTTTCCGACAGGGAGGAGTTCTCTATGGCTACACCTTC. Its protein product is CASSFRQGGVLYGYTF.

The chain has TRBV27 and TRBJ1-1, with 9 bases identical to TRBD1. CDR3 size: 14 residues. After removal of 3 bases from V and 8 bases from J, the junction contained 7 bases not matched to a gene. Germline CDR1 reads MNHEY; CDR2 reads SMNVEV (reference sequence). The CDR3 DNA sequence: TGTGCCAGCAGTTTGGTGGGACAGGGAGCCGAAGCTTTCTTT. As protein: CASSLVGQGAEAFF.

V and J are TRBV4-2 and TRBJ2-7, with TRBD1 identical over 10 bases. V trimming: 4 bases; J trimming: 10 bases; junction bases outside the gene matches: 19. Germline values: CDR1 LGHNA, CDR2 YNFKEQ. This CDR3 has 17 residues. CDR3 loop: CASSLTGRRGQGDRQYF. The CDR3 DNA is TGTGCCAGCAGCCTGACAGGTAGGAGAGGACAGGGGGATCGTCAGTACTTC.

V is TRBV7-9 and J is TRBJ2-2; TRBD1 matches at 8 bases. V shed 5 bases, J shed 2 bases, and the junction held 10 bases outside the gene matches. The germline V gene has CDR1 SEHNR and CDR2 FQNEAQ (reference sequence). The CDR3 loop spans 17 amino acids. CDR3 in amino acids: CASSRTGTGKNTGELFF. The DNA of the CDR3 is TGTGCCAGCAGCCGGACCGGGACAGGAAAAAACACCGGGGAGCTGTTTTTT.

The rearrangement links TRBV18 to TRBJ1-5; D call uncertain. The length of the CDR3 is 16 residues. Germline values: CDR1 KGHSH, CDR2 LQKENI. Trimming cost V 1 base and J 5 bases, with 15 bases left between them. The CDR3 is CASSPLRVGRDQPQHF. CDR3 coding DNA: TGTGCCAGCTCACCACTCCGGGTAGGGAGGGATCAGCCCCAGCATTTT.

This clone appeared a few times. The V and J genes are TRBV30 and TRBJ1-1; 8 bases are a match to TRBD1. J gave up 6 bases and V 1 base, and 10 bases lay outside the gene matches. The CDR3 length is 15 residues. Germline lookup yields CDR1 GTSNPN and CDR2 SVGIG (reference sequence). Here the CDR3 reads CAWSGMRGQAAEAFF. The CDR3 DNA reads TGTGCCTGGAGTGGCATGAGGGGACAGGCGGCTGAAGCTTTCTTT.

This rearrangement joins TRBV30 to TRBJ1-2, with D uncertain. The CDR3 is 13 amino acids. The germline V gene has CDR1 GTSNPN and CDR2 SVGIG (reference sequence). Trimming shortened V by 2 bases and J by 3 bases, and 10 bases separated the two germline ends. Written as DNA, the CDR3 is TGTGCCTGGAGTATGAGTTACTACTATGGCTACACCTTC. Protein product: CAWSMSYYYGYTF.

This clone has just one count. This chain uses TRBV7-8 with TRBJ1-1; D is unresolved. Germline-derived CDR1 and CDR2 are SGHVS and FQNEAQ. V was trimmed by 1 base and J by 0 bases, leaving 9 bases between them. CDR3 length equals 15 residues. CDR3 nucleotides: TGTGCCAGCAGCTTAGAAGGCGCGGTGAACACTGAAGCTTTCTTT. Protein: CASSLEGAVNTEAFF.

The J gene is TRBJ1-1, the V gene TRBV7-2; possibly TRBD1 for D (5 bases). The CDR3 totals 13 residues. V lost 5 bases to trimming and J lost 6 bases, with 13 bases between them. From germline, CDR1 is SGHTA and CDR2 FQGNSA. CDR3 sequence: CASSAVTAAEAFF. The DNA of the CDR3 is TGTGCCAGCAGCGCCGTGACAGCAGCTGAAGCTTTCTTT.

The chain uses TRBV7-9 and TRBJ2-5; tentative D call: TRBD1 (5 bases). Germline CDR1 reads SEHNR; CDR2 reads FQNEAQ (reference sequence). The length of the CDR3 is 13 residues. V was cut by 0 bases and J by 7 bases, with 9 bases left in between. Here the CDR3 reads CASSLASGSTQYF. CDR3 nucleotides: TGTGCCAGCAGCTTAGCCTCAGGGTCGACCCAGTACTTC.

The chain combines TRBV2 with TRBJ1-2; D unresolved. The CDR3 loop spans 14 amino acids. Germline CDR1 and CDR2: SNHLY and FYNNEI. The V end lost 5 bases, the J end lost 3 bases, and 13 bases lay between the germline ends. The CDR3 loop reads CASSHRRKDYGYTF. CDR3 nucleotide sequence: TGTGCCAGCAGTCACAGACGGAAGGACTATGGCTACACCTTC.

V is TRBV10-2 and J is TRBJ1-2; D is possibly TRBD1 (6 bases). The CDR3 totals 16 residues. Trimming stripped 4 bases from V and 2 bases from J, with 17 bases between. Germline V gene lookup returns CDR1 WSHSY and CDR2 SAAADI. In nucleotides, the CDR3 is TGCGCCAGCAGTGTCGACAGGATCATACCAAACTATGGCTACACCTTC. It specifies CASSVDRIIPNYGYTF.

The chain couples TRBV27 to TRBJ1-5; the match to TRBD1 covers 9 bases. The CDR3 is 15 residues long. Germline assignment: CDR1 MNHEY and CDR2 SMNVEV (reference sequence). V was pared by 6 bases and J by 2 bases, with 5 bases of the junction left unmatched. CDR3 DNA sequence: TGTGCCAGCAGCTCACAGGGGGCCGGCAATCAGCCCCAGCATTTT. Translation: CASSSQGAGNQPQHF.

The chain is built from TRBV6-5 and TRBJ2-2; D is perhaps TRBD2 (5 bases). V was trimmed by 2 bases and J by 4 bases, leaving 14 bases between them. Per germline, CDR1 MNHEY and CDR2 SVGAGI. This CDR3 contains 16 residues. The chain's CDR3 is CASSYDYSPPTGELFF. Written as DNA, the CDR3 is TGTGCCAGCAGTTACGACTACTCACCACCCACCGGGGAGCTGTTTTTT.

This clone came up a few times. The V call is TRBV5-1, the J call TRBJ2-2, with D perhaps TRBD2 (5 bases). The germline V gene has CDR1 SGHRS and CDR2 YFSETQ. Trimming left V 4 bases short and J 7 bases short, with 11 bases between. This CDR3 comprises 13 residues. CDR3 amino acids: CASSAAEVGELFF. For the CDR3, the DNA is TGCGCCAGCAGCGCGGCGGAGGTCGGGGAGCTGTTTTTT.

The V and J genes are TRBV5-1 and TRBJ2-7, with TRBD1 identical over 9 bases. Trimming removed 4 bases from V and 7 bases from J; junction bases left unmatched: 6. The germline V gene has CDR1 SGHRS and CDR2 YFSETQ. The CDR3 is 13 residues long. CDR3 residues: CASSRDRVKEQYF. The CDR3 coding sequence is TGCGCCAGCAGCAGGGACAGGGTAAAGGAGCAGTACTTC. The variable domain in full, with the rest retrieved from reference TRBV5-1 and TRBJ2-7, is KAGVTQTPRYLIKTRGQQVTLSCSPISGHRSVSWYQQTPGQGLQFLFEYFSETQRNKGNFPGRFSGRQFSNSRSEMNVSTLELGDSALYLCASSRDRVKEQYFGPGTRLTVT.

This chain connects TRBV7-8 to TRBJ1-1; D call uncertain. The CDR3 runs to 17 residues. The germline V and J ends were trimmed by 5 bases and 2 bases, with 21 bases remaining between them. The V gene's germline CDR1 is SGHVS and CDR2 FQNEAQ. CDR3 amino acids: CASSRPGVSGRNTEAFF. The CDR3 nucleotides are TGTGCCAGCAGCCGCCCCGGGGTGAGCGGTCGAAACACTGAAGCTTTCTTT.

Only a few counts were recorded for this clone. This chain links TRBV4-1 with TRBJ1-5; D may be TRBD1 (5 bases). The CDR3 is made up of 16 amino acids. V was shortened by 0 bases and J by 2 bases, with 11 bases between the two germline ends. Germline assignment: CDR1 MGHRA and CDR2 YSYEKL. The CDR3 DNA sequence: TGCGCCAGCAGCCAAGATCTGGGGCCGCGCAATCAGCCCCAGCATTTT. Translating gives CASSQDLGPRNQPQHF.

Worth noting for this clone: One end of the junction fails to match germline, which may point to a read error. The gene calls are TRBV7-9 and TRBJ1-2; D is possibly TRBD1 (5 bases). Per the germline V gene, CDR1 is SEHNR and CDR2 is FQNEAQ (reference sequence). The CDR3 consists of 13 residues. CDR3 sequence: CSSSPWEGPGYTF. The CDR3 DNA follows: TGTTCCAGCAGCCCCTGGGAGGGACCTGGCTACACCTTC.

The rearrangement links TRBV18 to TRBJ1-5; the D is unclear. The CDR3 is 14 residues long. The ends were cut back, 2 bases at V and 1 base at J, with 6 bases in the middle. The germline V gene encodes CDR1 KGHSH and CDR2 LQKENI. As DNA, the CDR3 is TGTGCCAGCTCACCAGACGGGAGCAATCAGCCCCAGCATTTT. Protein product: CASSPDGSNQPQHF.